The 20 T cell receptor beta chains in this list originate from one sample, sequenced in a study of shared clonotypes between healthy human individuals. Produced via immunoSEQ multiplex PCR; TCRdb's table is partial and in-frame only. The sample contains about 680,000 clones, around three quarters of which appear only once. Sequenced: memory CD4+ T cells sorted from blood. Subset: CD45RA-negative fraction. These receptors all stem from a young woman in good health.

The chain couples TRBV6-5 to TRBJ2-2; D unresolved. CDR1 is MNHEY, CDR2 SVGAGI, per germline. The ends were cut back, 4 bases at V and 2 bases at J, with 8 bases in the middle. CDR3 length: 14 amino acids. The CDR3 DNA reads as TGTGCCAGCAGTTTTTGGTATAACACCGGGGAGCTGTTTTTT. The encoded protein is CASSFWYNTGELFF.

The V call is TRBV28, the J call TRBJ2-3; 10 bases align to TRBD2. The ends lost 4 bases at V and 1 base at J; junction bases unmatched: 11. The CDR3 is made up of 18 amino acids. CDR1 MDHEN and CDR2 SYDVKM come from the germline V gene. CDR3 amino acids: CASSYPIVLAGGTDTQYF. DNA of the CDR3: TGTGCCAGCAGTTATCCGATCGTTCTAGCGGGGGGCACAGATACGCAGTATTTT.

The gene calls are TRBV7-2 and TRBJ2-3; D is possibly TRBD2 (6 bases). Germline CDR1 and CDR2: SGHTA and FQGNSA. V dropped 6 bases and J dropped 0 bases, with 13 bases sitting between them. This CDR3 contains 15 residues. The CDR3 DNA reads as TGTGCCAGCAGGGTAGCGGCGTATAGCACAGATACGCAGTATTTT. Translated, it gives CASRVAAYSTDTQYF.

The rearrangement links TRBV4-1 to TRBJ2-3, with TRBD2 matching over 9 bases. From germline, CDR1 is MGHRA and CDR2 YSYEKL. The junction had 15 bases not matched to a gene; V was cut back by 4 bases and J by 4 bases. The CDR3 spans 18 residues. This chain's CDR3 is CASSLTNPGLAGPDTQYF. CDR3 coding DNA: TGCGCCAGCAGCCTCACTAATCCGGGACTAGCTGGCCCAGATACGCAGTATTTT.

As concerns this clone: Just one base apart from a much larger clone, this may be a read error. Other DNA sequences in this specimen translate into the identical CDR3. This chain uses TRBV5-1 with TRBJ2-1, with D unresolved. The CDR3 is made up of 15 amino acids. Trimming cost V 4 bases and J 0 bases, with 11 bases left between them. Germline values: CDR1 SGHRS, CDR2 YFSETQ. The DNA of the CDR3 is TGCGCCAGCAGCAAGGACCGCAGCTCCTACAATGAGCAGTTCTTC. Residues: CASSKDRSSYNEQFF.

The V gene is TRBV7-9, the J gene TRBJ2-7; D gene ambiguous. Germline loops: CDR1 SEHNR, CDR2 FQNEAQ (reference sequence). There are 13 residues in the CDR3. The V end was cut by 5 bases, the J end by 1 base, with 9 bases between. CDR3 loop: CASSHSSSYEQYF. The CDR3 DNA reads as TGTGCCAGCAGCCACTCATCGTCCTACGAGCAGTACTTC.

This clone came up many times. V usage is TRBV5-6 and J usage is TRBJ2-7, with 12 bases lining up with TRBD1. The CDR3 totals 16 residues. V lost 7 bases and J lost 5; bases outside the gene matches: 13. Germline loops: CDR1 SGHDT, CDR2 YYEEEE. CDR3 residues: CASLAGRDRGLNEQYF. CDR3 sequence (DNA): TGTGCCAGCCTAGCTGGGCGGGACAGGGGGCTGAACGAGCAGTACTTC.

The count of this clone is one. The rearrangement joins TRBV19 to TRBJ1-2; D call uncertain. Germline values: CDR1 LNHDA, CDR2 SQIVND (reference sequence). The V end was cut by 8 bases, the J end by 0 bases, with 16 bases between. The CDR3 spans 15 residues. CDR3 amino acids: CASVPSAGPNYGYTF. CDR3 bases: TGTGCCAGTGTACCTTCGGCAGGTCCTAACTATGGCTACACCTTC.

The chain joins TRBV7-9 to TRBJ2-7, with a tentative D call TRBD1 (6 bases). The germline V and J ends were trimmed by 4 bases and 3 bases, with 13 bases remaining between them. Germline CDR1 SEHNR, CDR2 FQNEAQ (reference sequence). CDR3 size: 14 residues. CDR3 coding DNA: TGTGCCAGCAGCTCCCGACAGGACAACTACGAGCAGTACTTC. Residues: CASSSRQDNYEQYF.

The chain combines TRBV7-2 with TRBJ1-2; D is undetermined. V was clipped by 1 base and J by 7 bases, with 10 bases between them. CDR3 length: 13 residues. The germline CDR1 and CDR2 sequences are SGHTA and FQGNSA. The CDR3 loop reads CASSLDGLGGYTF. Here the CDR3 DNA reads TGTGCCAGCAGCTTAGACGGGTTGGGTGGCTACACCTTC.

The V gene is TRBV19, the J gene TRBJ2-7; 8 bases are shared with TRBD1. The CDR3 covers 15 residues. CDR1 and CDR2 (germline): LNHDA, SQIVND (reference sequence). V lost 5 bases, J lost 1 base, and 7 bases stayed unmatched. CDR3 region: CASSFDGQGSYEQYF. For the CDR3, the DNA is TGTGCCAGTAGTTTCGACGGACAGGGATCCTACGAGCAGTACTTC.

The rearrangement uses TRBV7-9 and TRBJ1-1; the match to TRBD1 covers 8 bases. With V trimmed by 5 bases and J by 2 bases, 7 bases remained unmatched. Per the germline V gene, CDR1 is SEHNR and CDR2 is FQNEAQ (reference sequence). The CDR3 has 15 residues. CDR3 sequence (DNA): TGTGCCAGCAGCGGCAGGGGGCTGCTTAACACTGAAGCTTTCTTT. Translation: CASSGRGLLNTEAFF.

CDR3 sequence reads: CAWSMGQQYEQYF. Here the CDR3 DNA reads TGTGCCTGGAGTATGGGACAACAATACGAGCAGTACTTC. J is TRBJ2-7 and V is TRBV30; the D gene is possibly TRBD1 (6 bases). CDR1 and CDR2 from the germline V gene are GTSNPN and SVGIG (reference sequence). This CDR3 comprises 13 residues. V was cut by 2 bases and J by 4 bases, with 12 bases left in between.

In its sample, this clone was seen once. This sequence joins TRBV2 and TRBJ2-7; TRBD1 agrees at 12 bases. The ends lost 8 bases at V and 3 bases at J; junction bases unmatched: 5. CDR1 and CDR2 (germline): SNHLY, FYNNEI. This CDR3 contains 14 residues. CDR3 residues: CASGRDRGLYEQYF. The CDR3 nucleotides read TGTGCCAGCGGCCGGGACAGGGGGCTCTACGAGCAGTACTTC.

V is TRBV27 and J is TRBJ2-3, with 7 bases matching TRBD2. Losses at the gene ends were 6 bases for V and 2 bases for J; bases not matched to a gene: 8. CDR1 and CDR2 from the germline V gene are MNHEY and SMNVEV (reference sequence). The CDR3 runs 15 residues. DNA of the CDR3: TGTGCCAGCAGGCCTGGGCGGGAGACCACAGATACGCAGTATTTT. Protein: CASRPGRETTDTQYF.

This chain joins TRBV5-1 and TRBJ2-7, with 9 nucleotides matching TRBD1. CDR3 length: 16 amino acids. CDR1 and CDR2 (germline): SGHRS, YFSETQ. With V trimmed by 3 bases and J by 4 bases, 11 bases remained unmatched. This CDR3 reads CASSSLAGTGSYEQYF. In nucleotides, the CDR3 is TGCGCCAGCAGCTCACTAGCCGGGACAGGGTCTTACGAGCAGTACTTC.

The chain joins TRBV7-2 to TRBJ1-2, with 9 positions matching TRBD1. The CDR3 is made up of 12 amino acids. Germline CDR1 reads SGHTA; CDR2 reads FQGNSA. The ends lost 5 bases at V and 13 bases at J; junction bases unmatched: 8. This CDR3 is CASSPTQGAITF. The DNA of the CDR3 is TGTGCCAGCAGCCCTACACAGGGGGCGATCACCTTC.

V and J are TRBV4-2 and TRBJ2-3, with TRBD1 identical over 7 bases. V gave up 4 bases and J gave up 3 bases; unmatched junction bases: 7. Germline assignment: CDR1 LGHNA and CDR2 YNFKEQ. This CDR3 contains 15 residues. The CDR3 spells CASSLNRGRTDTQYF. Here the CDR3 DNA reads TGTGCCAGCAGCCTAAATAGGGGGCGTACAGATACGCAGTATTTT.

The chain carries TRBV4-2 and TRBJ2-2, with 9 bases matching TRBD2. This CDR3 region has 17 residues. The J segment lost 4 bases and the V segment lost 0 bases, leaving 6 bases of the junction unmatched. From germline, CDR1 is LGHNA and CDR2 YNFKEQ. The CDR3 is CASSQDLAGEVTGELFF. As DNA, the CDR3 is TGTGCCAGCAGCCAAGACTTAGCGGGAGAGGTCACCGGGGAGCTGTTTTTT.

The CDR3, as DNA: TGTGCCAGCAGTATCTCCGGGACAGTTTGGTACAATGAGCAGTTCTTC. It translates to CASSISGTVWYNEQFF. The rearrangement uses TRBV27 and TRBJ2-1, with 7 bases that match TRBD1. CDR3 length: 16 amino acids. Per germline, CDR1 MNHEY and CDR2 SMNVEV (reference sequence). V lost 5 bases to trimming and J lost 4 bases; unmatched junction nucleotides: 11.